This entry describes one T cell receptor (beta chain). The entry originates in a study of shared T cell receptors in the human thymus. Clones were sequenced by immunoSEQ multiplex PCR, and TCRdb holds only the in-frame ones, with some missing. The sample includes hundreds of thousands of clones, about 89% of them seen just once. CDR3 length: 16 residues. Trimming shortened V by 5 bases and J by 2 bases, and 16 bases separated the two germline ends. The V gene's germline CDR1 is LNHNV and CDR2 YYDKDF (reference sequence). This sample also belongs to another study, concerning human thymus T cells.

The sequencing input was thymocytes. V and J are TRBV15 and TRBJ2-1, with D tentatively TRBD2 (6 bases). The TCR originated in a boy younger than two with a congenital heart defect. This CDR3 reads CATSVILAAAYNEQFF. DNA of the CDR3: TGTGCCACCAGCGTAATACTAGCTGCTGCCTACAATGAGCAGTTCTTC.